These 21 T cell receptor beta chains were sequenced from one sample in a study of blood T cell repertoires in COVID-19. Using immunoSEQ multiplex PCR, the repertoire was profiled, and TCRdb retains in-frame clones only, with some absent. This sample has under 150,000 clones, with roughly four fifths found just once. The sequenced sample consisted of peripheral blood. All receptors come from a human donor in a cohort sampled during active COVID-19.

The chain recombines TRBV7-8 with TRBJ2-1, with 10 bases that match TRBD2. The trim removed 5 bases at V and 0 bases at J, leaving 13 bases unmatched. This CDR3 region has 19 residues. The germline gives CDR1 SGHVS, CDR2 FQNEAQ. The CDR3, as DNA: TGTGCCAGCAGCCCCCGGTTTAGCGGGGGGCCTAGCTCCTACAATGAGCAGTTCTTC. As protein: CASSPRFSGGPSSYNEQFF. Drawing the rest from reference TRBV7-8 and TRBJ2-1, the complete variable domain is GAGVSQSPRYKVAKRGQDVALRCDPISGHVSLFWYQQALGQGPEFLTYFQNEAQLDKSGLPSDRFFAERPEGSVSTLKIQRTQQEDSAVYLCASSPRFSGGPSSYNEQFFGPGTRLTVL.

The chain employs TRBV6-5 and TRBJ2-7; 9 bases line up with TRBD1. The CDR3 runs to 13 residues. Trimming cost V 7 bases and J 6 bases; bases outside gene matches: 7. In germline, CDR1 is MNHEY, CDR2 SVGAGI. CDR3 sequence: CASTGTGRIEQYF. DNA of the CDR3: TGTGCCAGCACGGGGACAGGGCGTATCGAGCAGTACTTC.

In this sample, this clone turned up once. CDR3 region: CASSVGNSREGNTIYF. The CDR3 coding sequence is TGTGCCAGCAGCGTAGGAAACTCCAGGGAAGGAAACACCATATATTTT. V usage is TRBV9 and J usage is TRBJ1-3; TRBD1 might be the D (5 bases). Germline V gives CDR1 SGDLS, CDR2 YYNGEE. Trimming cost V 0 bases and J 4 bases, with 14 bases left between them. CDR3 size: 16 residues.

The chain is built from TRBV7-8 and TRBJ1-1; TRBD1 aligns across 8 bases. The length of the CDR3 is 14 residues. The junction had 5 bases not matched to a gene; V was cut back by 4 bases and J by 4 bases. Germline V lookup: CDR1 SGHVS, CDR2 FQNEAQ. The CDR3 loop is CASSSDRVGTEAFF. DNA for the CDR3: TGTGCCAGCAGCTCGGACAGGGTTGGCACTGAAGCTTTCTTT.

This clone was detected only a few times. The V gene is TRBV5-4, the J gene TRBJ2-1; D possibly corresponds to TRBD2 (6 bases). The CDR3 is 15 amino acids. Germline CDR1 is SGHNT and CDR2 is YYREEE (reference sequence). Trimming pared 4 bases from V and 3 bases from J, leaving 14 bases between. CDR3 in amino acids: CASSLPGLFYNEQFF. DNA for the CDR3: TGTGCCAGCAGCCTACCGGGACTGTTCTACAATGAGCAGTTCTTC.

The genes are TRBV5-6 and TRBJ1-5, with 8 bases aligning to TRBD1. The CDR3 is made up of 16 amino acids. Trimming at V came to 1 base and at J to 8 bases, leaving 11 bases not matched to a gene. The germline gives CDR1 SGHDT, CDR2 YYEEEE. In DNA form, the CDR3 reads TGTGCCAGCAGCTTGACAGGGGGGGGGTCTCAAAAGCCCCAGCATTTT. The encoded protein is CASSLTGGGSQKPQHF. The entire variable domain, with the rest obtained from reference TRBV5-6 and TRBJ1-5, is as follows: DAGVTQSPTHLIKTRGQQVTLRCSPKSGHDTVSWYQQALGQGPQFIFQYYEEEERQRGNFPDRFSGHQFPNYSSELNVNALLLGDSALYLCASSLTGGGSQKPQHFGDGTRLSIL.

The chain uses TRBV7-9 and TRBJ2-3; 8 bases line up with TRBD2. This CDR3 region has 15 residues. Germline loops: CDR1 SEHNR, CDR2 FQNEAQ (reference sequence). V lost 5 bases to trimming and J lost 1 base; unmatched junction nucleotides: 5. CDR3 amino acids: CASSPGGGRTDTQYF. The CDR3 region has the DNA TGTGCCAGCAGCCCCGGGGGGGGACGCACAGATACGCAGTATTTT.

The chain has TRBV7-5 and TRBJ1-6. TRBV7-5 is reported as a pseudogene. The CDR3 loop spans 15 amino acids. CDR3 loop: CAVQRGNPVGSPLHF. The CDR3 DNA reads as TGTGCCGTACAACGGGGGAACCCTGTAGGTTCACCCCTCCACTTT.

The DNA of the CDR3 is TGCGCCAGCAGCTTTAACCCGGGGGAGCAGTACTTC. This sequence encodes CASSFNPGEQYF. The V and J genes are TRBV5-1 and TRBJ2-7, with TRBD2 as a possible D gene (5 bases). Germline V CDR1 and CDR2: SGHRS, YFSETQ. The CDR3 spans 12 residues. V lost 2 bases and J lost 7, with 10 bases in between.

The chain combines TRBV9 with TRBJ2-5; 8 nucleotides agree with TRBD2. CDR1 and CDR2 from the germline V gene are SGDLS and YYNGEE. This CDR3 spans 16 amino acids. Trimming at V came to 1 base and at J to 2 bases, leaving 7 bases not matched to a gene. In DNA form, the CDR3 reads TGTGCCAGCAGCGTAAATCCCAGCGGGGGTCAAGAGACCCAGTACTTC. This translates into CASSVNPSGGQETQYF.

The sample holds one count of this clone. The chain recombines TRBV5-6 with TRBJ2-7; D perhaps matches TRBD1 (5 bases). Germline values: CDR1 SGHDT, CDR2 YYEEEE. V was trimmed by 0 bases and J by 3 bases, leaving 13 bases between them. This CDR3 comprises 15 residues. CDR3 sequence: CASSLGLGLRYEQYF. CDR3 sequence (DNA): TGTGCCAGCAGCTTGGGGTTGGGGCTTCGCTACGAGCAGTACTTC.

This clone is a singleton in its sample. The CDR3 nucleotides read TGTGCCAGCAGTTCTTCAAATACACCTTTCTATGGCTACACCTTC. It specifies CASSSSNTPFYGYTF. The chain carries TRBV6-4 and TRBJ1-2; D unclear. This CDR3 contains 15 residues. V lost 5 bases and J lost 4, with 17 bases in between. Germline loops: CDR1 MRHNA, CDR2 SNTAGT.

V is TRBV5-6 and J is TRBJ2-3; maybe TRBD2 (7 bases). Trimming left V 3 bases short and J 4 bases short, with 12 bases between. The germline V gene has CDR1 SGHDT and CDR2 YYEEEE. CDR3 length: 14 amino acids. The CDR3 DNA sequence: TGTGCCAGCAGCTCCGGCGGGGGCCCAGATACGCAGTATTTT. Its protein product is CASSSGGGPDTQYF.

CDR3 residues: CASTRQGTNTGELFF. The DNA of the CDR3 is TGTGCCAGCACCCGACAGGGGACGAACACCGGGGAGCTGTTTTTT. This chain uses TRBV6-5 with TRBJ2-2; 8 bases line up with TRBD1. The V gene's germline CDR1 is MNHEY and CDR2 SVGAGI. Trimming took 7 bases from V and 0 from J; bases not matched to a gene: 4. This CDR3 is 15 amino acids long.

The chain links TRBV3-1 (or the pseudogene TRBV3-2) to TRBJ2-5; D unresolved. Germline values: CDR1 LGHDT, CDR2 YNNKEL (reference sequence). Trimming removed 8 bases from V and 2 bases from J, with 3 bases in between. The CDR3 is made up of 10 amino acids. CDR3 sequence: CASSQETQYF. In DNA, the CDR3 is TGTGCCAGCTCGCAAGAGACCCAGTACTTC.

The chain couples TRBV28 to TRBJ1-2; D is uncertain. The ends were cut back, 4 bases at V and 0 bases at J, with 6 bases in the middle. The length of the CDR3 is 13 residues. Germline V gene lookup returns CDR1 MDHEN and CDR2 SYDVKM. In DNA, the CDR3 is TGTGCCAGCAGTTCCGGGGCTAACTATGGCTACACCTTC. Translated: CASSSGANYGYTF.

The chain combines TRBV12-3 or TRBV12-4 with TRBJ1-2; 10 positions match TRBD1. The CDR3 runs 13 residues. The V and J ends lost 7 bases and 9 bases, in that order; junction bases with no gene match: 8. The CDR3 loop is CASTPTGGTSYTF. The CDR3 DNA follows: TGTGCCAGCACTCCGACAGGGGGCACGAGCTACACCTTC.

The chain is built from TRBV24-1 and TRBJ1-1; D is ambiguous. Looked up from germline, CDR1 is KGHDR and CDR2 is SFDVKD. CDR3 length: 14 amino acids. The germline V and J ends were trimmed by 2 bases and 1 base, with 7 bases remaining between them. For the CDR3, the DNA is TGTGCCACCAGTGATTCCTCGTGGAACACTGAAGCTTTCTTT. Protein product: CATSDSSWNTEAFF.

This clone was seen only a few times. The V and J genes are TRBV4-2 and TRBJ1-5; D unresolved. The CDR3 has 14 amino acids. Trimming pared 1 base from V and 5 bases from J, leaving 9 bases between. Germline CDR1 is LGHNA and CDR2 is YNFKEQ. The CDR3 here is CASSQGLGYQPQHF. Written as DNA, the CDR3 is TGTGCCAGCAGCCAAGGTCTAGGATATCAGCCCCAGCATTTT.

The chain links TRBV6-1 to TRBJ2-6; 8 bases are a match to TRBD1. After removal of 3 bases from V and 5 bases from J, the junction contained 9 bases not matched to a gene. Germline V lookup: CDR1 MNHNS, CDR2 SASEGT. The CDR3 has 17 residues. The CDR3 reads CASSEDRVLARANVLTF. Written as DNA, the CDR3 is TGTGCCAGCAGTGAGGACAGGGTCCTGGCTAGGGCCAACGTCCTGACTTTC.

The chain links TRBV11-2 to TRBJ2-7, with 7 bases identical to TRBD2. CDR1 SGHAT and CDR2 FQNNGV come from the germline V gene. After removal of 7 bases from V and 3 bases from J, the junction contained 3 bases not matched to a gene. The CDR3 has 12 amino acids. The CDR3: CASTGGGYEQYF. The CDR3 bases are TGTGCCAGCACTGGGGGGGGCTACGAGCAGTACTTC.